This T cell receptor (beta chain) was recovered during a study of graft-versus-host responses after intestinal transplantation. Concerning this clone itself: Its antigen remains unknown.

The method was immunoSEQ multiplex PCR; TCRdb's version includes in-frame clones alone and lacks a portion of them. The sample carries more than 20,000 clones, approximately 92% recorded once. Study-level findings and limits: GvH clones were identified in recipient marrow, with some first appearing in ileum or blood.

Sequences were derived from PBMCs, sampled about 63 days after intestinal transplantation. The receptor comes from a human patient who received an intestinal transplant, so some T cells may come from the graft donor.

The CDR3 nucleotides read TGTGCCAGCAGCGTAGGAGGGCAGGGCGTCTATGGCTACACCTTC. Translating it yields CASSVGGQGVYGYTF. The genes are TRBV9 and TRBJ1-2; D is possibly TRBD1 (5 bases). Germline-derived CDR1 and CDR2 are SGDLS and YYNGEE. The CDR3 runs to 15 residues. V was clipped by 0 bases and J by 4 bases, with 13 bases between them.